The clone carrying this T cell receptor (beta chain) was seen a few times. Antigen: not known. The PCR was carried out with 60 Vbeta primers and 13 Jbeta primers. Measured with immunoSEQ multiplex PCR; TCRdb has only the in-frame clones, and not every one. The sample records 150,000 to 200,000 clones, approximately 71% being singletons. V shed 5 bases and J 7 bases; nucleotides not matched to a gene: 5. The CDR3 runs 15 residues. Germline V gives CDR1 SGHAT, CDR2 FQNNGV. These data belong to a study of cytomegalovirus exposure and HLA in healthy donors. Study outcomes and limitations: Most TCR sequences showed up rarely, but some public TCRs showed up in many donors. DRB1 had the most TCR associations and HLA-C the fewest, a later analysis found, with rates varying by HLA locus.

The gene calls are TRBV11-2 and TRBJ2-1, with 13 bases fitting TRBD2. The sequenced sample consisted of PBMCs. This TCR was sampled from a woman in her late teens or twenties in good health and CMV-seropositive. Here the CDR3 reads CASSLTSGGANEQFF. The CDR3 DNA follows: TGTGCCAGCAGCCTTACTAGCGGGGGGGCTAATGAGCAGTTCTTC.